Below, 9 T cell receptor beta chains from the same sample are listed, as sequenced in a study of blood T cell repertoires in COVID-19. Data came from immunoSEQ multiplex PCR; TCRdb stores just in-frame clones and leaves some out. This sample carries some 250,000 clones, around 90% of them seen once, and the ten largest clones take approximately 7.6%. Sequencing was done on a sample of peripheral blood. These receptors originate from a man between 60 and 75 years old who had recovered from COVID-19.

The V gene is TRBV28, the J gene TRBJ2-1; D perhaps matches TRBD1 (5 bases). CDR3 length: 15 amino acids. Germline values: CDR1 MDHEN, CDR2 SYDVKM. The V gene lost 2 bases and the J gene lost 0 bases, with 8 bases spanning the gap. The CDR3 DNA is TGTGCCAGCAGTTTAGCTGGGGCCTCCTACAATGAGCAGTTCTTC. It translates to CASSLAGASYNEQFF.

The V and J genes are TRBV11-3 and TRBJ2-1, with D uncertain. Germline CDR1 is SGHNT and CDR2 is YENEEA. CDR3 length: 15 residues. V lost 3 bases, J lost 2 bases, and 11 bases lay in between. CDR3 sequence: CASSFGGATYNEQFF. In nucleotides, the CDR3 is TGTGCCAGCAGCTTTGGTGGAGCAACCTACAATGAGCAGTTCTTC.

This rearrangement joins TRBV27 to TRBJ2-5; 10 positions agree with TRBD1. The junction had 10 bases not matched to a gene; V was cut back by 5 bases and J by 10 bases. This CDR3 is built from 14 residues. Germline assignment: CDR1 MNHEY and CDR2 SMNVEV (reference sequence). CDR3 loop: CASSPPGQGIGQYF. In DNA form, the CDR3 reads TGTGCCAGCAGTCCCCCGGGACAGGGGATCGGCCAGTACTTC.

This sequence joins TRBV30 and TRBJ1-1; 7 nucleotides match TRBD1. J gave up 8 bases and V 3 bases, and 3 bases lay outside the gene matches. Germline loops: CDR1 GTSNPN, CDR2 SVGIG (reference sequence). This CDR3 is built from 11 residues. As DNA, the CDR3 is TGTGCCTGGAGAGGGACAGCCGAAGCTTTCTTT. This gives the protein CAWRGTAEAFF.

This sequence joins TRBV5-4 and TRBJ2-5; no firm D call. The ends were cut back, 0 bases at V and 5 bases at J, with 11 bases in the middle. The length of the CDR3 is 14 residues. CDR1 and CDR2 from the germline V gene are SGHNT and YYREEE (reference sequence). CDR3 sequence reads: CASSLGVWRETQYF. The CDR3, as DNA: TGTGCCAGCAGCTTGGGGGTCTGGCGGGAGACCCAGTACTTC.

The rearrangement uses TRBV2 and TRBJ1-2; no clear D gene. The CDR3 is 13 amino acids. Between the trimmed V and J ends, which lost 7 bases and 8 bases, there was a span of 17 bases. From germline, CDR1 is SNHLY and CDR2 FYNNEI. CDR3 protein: CASTQYLGRGYTF. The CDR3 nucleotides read TGTGCCAGCACCCAGTATCTGGGGAGAGGCTACACCTTC.

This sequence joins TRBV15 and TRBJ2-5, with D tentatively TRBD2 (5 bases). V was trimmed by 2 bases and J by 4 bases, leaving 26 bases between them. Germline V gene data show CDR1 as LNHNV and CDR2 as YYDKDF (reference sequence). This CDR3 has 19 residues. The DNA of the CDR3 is TGTGCCACCAGCAGATATGTTTCGGCAGAGGGTCCGGCGAGAGAGACCCAGTACTTC. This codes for CATSRYVSAEGPARETQYF.

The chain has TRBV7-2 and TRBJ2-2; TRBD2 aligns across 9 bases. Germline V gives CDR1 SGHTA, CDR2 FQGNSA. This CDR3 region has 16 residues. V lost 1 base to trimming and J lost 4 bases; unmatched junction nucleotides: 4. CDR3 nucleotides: TGTGCCAGCAGCTTAGGCGGGGGGGCTATCACCGGGGAGCTGTTTTTT. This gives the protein CASSLGGGAITGELFF.

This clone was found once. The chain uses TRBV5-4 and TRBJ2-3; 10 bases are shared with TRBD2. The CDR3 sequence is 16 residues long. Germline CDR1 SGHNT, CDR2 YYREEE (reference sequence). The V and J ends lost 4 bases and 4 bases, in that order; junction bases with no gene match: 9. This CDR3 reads CASSRVAGGWSDTQYF. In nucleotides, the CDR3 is TGTGCCAGCAGCCGTGTAGCGGGGGGTTGGTCAGATACGCAGTATTTT. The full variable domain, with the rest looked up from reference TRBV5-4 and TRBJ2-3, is ETGVTQSPTHLIKTRGQQVTLRCSSQSGHNTVSWYQQALGQGPQFIFQYYREEENGRGNFPPRFSGLQFPNYSSELNVNALELDDSALYLCASSRVAGGWSDTQYFGPGTRLTVL.